This record covers a single T cell receptor (beta chain). Its antigen remains unidentified. A marrow graft followed busulfan-fludarabine conditioning, with cyclophosphamide on days +3 and +4. The repertoire was sequenced with immunoSEQ multiplex PCR; TCRdb's copy has only in-frame clones and lacks some. In the table there are roughly 4,000 clones, 77% of which are singletons. This sample was taken from a study of T cells after posttransplantation cyclophosphamide. Findings and caveats of the study: After PTCy, TRB diversity resembled that of CNI/methotrexate controls.

This CDR3 contains 15 residues. The germline V gene has CDR1 MNHEY and CDR2 SMNVEV (reference sequence). Losses at the gene ends were 5 bases for V and 5 bases for J; bases not matched to a gene: 7. The clonotype was recovered from a male patient in his forties or fifties who received an allogeneic stem cell transplant from an unrelated donor, was CMV-positive, and had acute GVHD only. Some T cells may be provided by the graft donor. V gene TRBV27 combines with J gene TRBJ2-5; 11 nucleotides match TRBD2. This sample comprised PBMCs, obtained 29 days after a stem cell transplant with posttransplant cyclophosphamide. The chain's CDR3 is CASSQLAGALETQYF. The CDR3 DNA reads as TGTGCCAGCAGTCAACTAGCGGGAGCTCTTGAGACCCAGTACTTC.